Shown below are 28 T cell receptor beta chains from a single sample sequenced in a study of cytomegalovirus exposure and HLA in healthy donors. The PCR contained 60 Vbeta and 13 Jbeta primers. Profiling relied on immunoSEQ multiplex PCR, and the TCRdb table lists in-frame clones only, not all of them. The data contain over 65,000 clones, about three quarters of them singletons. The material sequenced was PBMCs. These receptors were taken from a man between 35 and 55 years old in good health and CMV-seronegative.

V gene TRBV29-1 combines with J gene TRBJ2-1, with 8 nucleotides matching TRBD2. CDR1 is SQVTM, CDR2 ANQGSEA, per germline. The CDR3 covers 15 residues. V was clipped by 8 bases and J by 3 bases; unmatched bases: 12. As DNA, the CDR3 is TGCAGCTTCTGGGGACTAGGGGGTTTCTACAATGAGCAGTTCTTC. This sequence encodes CSFWGLGGFYNEQFF.

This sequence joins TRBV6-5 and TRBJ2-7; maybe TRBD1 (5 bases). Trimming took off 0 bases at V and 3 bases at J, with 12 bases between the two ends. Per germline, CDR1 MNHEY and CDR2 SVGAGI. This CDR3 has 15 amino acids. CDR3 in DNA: TGTGCCAGCAGTTACTCTGGCCAGGGTGTCTACGAGCAGTACTTC. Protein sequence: CASSYSGQGVYEQYF.

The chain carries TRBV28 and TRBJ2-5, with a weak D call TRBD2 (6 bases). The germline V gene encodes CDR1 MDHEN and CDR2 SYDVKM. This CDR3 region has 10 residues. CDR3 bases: TGTGGGGCTGGGGGGGAGACCCAGTACTTC. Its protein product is CGAGGETQYF.

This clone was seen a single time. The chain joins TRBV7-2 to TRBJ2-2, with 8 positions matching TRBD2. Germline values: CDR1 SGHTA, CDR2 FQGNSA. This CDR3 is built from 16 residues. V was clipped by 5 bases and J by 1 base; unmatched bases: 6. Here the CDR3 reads CASSLGLVGNTGELFF. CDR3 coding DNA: TGTGCCAGCAGCCTGGGACTAGTGGGGAACACCGGGGAGCTGTTTTTT.

This CDR3 is CASLAGHPGNTIYF. As DNA, the CDR3 is TGTGCCAGCCTAGCGGGTCACCCTGGAAACACCATATATTTT. This chain links TRBV6-5 with TRBJ1-3, with unresolved D. The CDR3 is 14 residues long. Per the germline V gene, CDR1 is MNHEY and CDR2 is SVGAGI. Deletions cut 8 bases from V and 2 bases from J, with 13 bases between.

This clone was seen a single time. The CDR3, as DNA: TGCGCCAGCCGGGTCGGACTGGGGAACGAGCAGTACTTC. As protein: CASRVGLGNEQYF. The chain links TRBV5-1 to TRBJ2-7; perhaps TRBD2 as D (5 bases). Germline CDR1 is SGHRS and CDR2 is YFSETQ. The CDR3 extends over 13 amino acids. With 7 bases removed from V and 5 bases from J, the gap between germline ends came to 16 bases. Full variable domain (rest looked up from reference TRBV5-1 and TRBJ2-7): KAGVTQTPRYLIKTRGQQVTLSCSPISGHRSVSWYQQTPGQGLQFLFEYFSETQRNKGNFPGRFSGRQFSNSRSEMNVSTLELGDSALYLCASRVGLGNEQYFGPGTRLTVT.

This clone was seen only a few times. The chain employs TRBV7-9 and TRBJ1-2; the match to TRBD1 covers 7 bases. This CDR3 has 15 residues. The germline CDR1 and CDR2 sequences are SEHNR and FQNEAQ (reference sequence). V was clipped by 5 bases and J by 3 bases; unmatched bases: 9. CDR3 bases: TGTGCCAGCAGCGCAAGCTTAACAGGGGACTATGGCTACACCTTC. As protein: CASSASLTGDYGYTF.

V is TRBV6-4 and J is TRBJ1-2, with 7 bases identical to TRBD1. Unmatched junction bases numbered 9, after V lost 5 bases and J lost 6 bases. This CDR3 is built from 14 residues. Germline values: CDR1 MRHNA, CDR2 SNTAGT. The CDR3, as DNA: TGTGCCAGCAGTCCCCGACAGGGAGTCGATGGCTACACCTTC. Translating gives CASSPRQGVDGYTF.

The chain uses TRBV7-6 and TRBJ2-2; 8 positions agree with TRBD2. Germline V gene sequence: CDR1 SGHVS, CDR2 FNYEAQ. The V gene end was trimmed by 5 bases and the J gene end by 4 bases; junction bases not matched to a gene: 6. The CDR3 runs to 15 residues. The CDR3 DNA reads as TGTGCCAGCAGCACAACTAGCGGTAGCACCGGGGAGCTGTTTTTT. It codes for CASSTTSGSTGELFF.

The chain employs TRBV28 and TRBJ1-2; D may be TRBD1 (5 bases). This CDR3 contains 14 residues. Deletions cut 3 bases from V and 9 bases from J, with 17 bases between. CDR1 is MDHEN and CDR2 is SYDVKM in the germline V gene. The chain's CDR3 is CASSLGGSRLSYTF. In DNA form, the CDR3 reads TGTGCCAGCAGTTTGGGGGGGAGTAGATTGAGCTACACCTTC.

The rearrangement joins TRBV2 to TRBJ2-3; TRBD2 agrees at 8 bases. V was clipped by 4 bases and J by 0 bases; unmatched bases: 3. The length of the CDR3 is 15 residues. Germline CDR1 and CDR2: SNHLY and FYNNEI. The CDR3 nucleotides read TGTGCCAGCAGTGGTTTAGCGGGAAGCACAGATACGCAGTATTTT. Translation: CASSGLAGSTDTQYF.

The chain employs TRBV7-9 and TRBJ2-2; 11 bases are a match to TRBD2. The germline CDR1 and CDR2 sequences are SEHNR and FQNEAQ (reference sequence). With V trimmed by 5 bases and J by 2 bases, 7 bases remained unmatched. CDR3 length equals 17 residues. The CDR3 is CASSPLTSGKNTGELFF. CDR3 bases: TGTGCCAGCAGCCCCCTGACTAGCGGGAAAAACACCGGGGAGCTGTTTTTT.

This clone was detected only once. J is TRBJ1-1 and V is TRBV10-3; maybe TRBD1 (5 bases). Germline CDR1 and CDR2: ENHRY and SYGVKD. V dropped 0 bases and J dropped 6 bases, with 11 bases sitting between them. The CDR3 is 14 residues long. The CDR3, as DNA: TGTGCCATCAGTGAGTCTCCTTGGGGCGCTGAAGCTTTCTTT. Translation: CAISESPWGAEAFF.

The CDR3 is CASSQTPDSSYTQYF. Here the CDR3 DNA reads TGTGCCAGCAGCCAAACCCCTGACAGCTCCTATACGCAGTATTTT. The chain has TRBV4-2 and TRBJ2-3; the D gene is possibly TRBD1 (5 bases). The CDR3 length is 15 residues. In germline, CDR1 is LGHNA, CDR2 YNFKEQ. Trimming cost V 2 bases and J 7 bases, with 16 bases left between them.

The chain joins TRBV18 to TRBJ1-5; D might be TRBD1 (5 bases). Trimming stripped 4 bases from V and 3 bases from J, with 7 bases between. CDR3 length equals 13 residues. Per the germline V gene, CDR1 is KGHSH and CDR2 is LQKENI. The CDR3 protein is CASSQGLNQPQHF. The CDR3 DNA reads TGTGCCAGCTCACAGGGACTCAATCAGCCCCAGCATTTT.

CDR3 DNA: TGTGCCAGCAGTTTTGGGGGCGGCTATGGCTACACCTTC. Translated, it gives CASSFGGGYGYTF. The V and J genes are TRBV28 and TRBJ1-2; a possible D gene is TRBD1 (6 bases). V dropped 3 bases and J dropped 4 bases, with 9 bases sitting between them. The V gene's germline CDR1 is MDHEN and CDR2 SYDVKM. The CDR3 totals 13 residues.

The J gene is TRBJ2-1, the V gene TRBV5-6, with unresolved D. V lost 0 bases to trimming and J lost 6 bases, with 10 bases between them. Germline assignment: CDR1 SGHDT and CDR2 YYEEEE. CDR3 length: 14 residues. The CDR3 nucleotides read TGTGCCAGCAGCTTGGATTTCCAGGCCAATGAGCAGTTCTTC. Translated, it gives CASSLDFQANEQFF.

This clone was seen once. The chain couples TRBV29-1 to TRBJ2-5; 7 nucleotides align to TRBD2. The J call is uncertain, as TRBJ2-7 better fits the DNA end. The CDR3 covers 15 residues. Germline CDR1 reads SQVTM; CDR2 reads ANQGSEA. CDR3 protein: CSVAPQRGGSYEQYF. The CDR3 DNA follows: TGCAGCGTTGCCCCCCAGCGGGGTGGCTCCTACGAGCAGTACTTC.

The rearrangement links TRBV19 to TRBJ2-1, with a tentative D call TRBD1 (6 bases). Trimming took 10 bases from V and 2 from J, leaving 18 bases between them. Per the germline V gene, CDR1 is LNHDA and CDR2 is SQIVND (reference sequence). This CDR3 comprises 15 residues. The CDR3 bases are TGTGCCACCCGACCCCTGCAGGGGACCTACAATGAGCAGTTCTTC. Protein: CATRPLQGTYNEQFF.

CDR3 sequence reads: CASIEFWGGGEAFF. Written as DNA, the CDR3 is TGTGCCAGCATAGAGTTTTGGGGAGGAGGTGAAGCTTTCTTT. V gene TRBV27 combines with J gene TRBJ1-1; D remains ambiguous. The germline V gene encodes CDR1 MNHEY and CDR2 SMNVEV (reference sequence). V was pared by 7 bases and J by 7 bases, with 19 bases between. The CDR3 sequence is 14 residues long.

CDR3 sequence: CASSIYPGLAASTDTQYF. CDR3 in DNA: TGTGCCAGCAGTATATACCCCGGACTAGCAGCTAGCACAGATACGCAGTATTTT. V is TRBV28 and J is TRBJ2-3, with TRBD2 matching over 8 bases. The CDR3 is made up of 18 amino acids. J gave up 0 bases and V 5 bases, and 13 bases lay outside the gene matches. Germline-derived CDR1 and CDR2 are MDHEN and SYDVKM. Based on the CDR3 plus reference TRBV28 and TRBJ2-3, the full variable domain is DVKVTQSSRYLVKRTGEKVFLECVQDMDHENMFWYRQDPGLGLRLIYFSYDVKMKEKGDIPEGYSVSREKKERFSLILESASTNQTSMYLCASSIYPGLAASTDTQYFGPGTRLTVL.

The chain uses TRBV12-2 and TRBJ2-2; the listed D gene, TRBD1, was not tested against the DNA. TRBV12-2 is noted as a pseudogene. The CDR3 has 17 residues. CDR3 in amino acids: CASRPIRGTVGTGELFF. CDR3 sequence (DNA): TGTGCAAGTCGCCCCATTAGGGGGACAGTGGGCACCGGGGAGCTGTTTTTT.

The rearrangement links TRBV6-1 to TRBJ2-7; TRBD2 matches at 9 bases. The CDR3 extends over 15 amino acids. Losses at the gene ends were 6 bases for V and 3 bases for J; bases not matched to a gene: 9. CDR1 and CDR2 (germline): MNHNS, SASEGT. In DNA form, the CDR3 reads TGTGCCAGCAGCGTTAGCGGGAGTGTCAGCTACGAGCAGTACTTC. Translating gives CASSVSGSVSYEQYF.

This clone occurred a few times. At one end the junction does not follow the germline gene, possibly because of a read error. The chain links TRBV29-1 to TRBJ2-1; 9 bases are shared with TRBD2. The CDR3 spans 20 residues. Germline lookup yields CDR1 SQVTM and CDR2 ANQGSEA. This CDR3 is CSVEGLAGTSWRASYNAQFF. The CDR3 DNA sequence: TGCAGCGTTGAAGGACTTGCCGGGACTAGCTGGAGGGCCTCCTACAATGCGCAGTTCTTC.

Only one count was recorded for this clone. CDR3 amino acids: CASSLETGGKETQYF. The CDR3 DNA reads TGTGCCAGCAGTTTAGAGACAGGGGGGAAAGAGACCCAGTACTTC. The rearrangement uses TRBV28 and TRBJ2-5, with TRBD1 identical over 9 bases. CDR3 length: 15 amino acids. V lost 2 bases and J lost 3; bases outside the gene matches: 4. In germline, CDR1 is MDHEN, CDR2 SYDVKM.

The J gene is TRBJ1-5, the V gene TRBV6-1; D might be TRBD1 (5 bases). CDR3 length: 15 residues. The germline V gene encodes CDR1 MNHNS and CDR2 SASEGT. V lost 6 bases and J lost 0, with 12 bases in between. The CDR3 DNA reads TGTGCCAGCAGGGACATGGCGTATAGCAATCAGCCCCAGCATTTT. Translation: CASRDMAYSNQPQHF.

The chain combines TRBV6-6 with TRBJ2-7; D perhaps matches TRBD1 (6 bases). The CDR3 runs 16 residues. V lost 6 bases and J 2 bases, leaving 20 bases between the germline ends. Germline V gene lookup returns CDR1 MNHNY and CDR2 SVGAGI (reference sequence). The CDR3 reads CASSPSTGTLTYEQYF. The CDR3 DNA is TGTGCCAGCAGCCCGTCGACCGGGACACTTACCTACGAGCAGTACTTC.

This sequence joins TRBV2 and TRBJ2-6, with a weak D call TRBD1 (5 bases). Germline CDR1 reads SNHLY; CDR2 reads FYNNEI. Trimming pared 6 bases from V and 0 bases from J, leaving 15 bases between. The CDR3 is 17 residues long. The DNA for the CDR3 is TGTGCCAGCAGACGCGACACAGGTAGCTCTGGGGCCAACGTCCTGACTTTC. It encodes CASRRDTGSSGANVLTF.